This TCR beta chain was sequenced during a study of cytomegalovirus exposure and HLA in healthy donors. Libraries were prepared by immunoSEQ multiplex PCR; TCRdb keeps only in-frame clonotypes and omits some of them. The data hold about 360,000 clones, with approximately 90% observed a single time. Concerning this clone itself: As yet, its antigen is unknown. The sample holds other DNA sequences that translate to the same CDR3.

Overall study results and limits: There were a few CMV-associated chains whose specificity for CMV antigens was confirmed in vitro.

Separate from the approximately 700-subject first cohort was the 120-subject validation cohort, to which the donors belonged. Sequenced sample: PBMCs. The origin of this receptor is a woman in her late teens or twenties in good health and CMV-seronegative.

CDR3 in DNA: TGTGCCAGCAGCCTACTTAACAATGAGCAGTTCTTC. Residues: CASSLLNNEQFF. The chain recombines TRBV7-2 with TRBJ2-1; D gene ambiguous. CDR1 is SGHTA and CDR2 is FQGNSA in the germline V gene. V was cut by 5 bases and J by 5 bases, with 7 bases left in between. The length of the CDR3 is 12 residues.